This T cell receptor beta chain was observed in a study of T cell responses to AZD1222 COVID-19 vaccine. Findings and limits, study-wide: Clonal diversity may have been underestimated, and the donors were mostly white British, with more females than males. The study sampled repertoires only after the peak T cell response. Rises in breadth and depth of Spike-specific TCRs came after two AZD1222 doses.

Generated by immunoSEQ multiplex PCR, the TCRdb table keeps only in-frame clones and is missing some. The sample records 120,000 to 150,000 clones, roughly nine tenths being singletons. Of note for this clone: Its antigen is currently unknown.

Germline values: CDR1 MDHEN, CDR2 SYDVKM. V gave up 2 bases and J gave up 11 bases, with 22 bases separating them. This CDR3 comprises 16 residues. The receptor was derived from an adult who received the AZD1222 COVID-19 vaccine. V gene TRBV28 combines with J gene TRBJ2-4; tentative D call: TRBD1 (6 bases). Sequenced here: peripheral blood, sampled 28 days after the second AZD1222 dose. CDR3: CASSLVDWGLGKLQYF. CDR3 sequence (DNA): TGTGCCAGCAGTTTAGTGGACTGGGGGCTAGGGAAACTTCAGTACTTC.